A single TCR beta chain is shown here with its context. The data originate from a study of T cells in Graves' hyperthyroidism and ophthalmopathy. It was RNA transcripts that yielded the amplified TCR beta CDR3 regions. The HTBI primer set served for first-round RT-PCR of the TCR CDR3. TCRdb ran MiXCR on the multiplex PCR reads and lists one entry per CDR3 protein. The data hold around 250,000 distinct CDR3 sequences, with roughly 15% observed a single time. Germline loops: CDR1 PRHDT, CDR2 FYEKMQ (reference sequence). The CDR3 spans 18 residues. J lost 9 bases, V lost 7 bases, and 15 bases had no gene match.

The sequencing input was blood. This rearrangement joins TRBV13 to TRBJ2-4; 16 bases match TRBD2. The sequence was collected from a woman between 40 and 50 years old with Graves' hyperthyroidism that later progressed to Graves' ophthalmopathy. The CDR3 protein is CASNPSGTSGRARSIQYF. CDR3 DNA: TGTGCCAGCAACCCCTCCGGGACTAGCGGGAGGGCCAGGAGCATTCAGTACTTC.